Reported below is one TCR beta chain. This clone was counted once. Its cognate antigen has yet to be identified. Base qualities were left out, and no much larger clone turns up one base away. The sample is drawn from a study of cytomegalovirus exposure and HLA in healthy donors (dated by TCRdb to 2017 to 2019). Regarding the research as a whole: An earlier analysis of several hundred of the donors reported approximately 280 Gb of sequence data and 117 million unique TCR beta sequences obtained from roughly 180 million T cells. An early release covering roughly 580 HLA-typed donors comprised about 310 gigabases of sequencing data and tens of millions of unique TCR sequences. The genetic ancestry cluster associated with self-reported Caucasian donors included about 81% of the roughly 360 genotyped donors. The aim of the study was to test whether cataloging public T cell receptors could identify signatures of past pathogen exposure. The study profiled the T cell repertoires of some 610 subjects by immunosequencing and related them to cytomegalovirus serostatus. In addition to the first cohort of 666 subjects, a separate validation cohort of about 120 different subjects was used. The study combined high-throughput TCR immunosequencing, statistical association of individual TCRs with disease status, and machine learning to predict cytomegalovirus infection status. To study patterns of TCR occurrence, a later analysis re-analyzed previously published TCR beta repertoires from several hundred donors and added high-resolution HLA genotyping. The later analysis used no new phenotypic data to find candidate immune exposures, relying instead on TCR beta sequences and their occurrence across donors. In an earlier analysis of a few hundred of the donors, high-throughput TCR beta sequencing was used to judge whether each TCR beta V gene segment behaved as functional or pseudogenic. Donor age, sex, ethnicity and CMV serostatus were compiled alongside the repertoire data. A later genetic analysis used genome-wide SNP genotypes for about 65% of the roughly 670 donors, treating that subset as a discovery cohort. Every repertoire in the discovery cohort had been generated on one and the same sequencing platform. HLA typing included class I and class II loci at four-digit resolution. Typing coverage varied by locus: roughly 620-640 donors for A, B, C, DRB1 and DQB1; approximately 500 for DQA1; over 600 for DPA1; around 490 for DPB1. Four to six DR-DQ haplotypes were handled as single units for association and clustering, since linkage in the cohort was strong. Among some 410 genotyped donors of the cohort, an average of roughly 240,000 unique TCR beta nucleotide sequences were sequenced per donor, around 20% of them non-productive. What the study reported, not specific to this receptor: Specific HLA alleles were associated with 15,000 to 20,000 TCR beta sequences at a false discovery rate of 0.05 in a later analysis. A few of the identified cytomegalovirus-associated TCR beta chains were confirmed in vitro to be specific for cytomegalovirus antigens. Most CMV-associated TCR beta chains appeared to be HLA-restricted in a later analysis, and the HLA associations seemed to be driven largely by CMV exposure. Some IMGT-functional V segments, including TRBV6-2 and TRBV6-3, could not be distinguished by the 87-base-pair reads and were therefore excluded. For the cohort, immune exposure information was limited to CMV serostatus. Compared with equally common non-associated chains, HLA-associated TCR beta chains in a later analysis were more clonally expanded and had lower generation probabilities. An earlier analysis of some 560 of the donors showed that most TCR beta V segments appeared in productive rearrangements either about 87% or about 30% of the time, which broadly matched IMGT annotations. Correlated functional status among segregating V segments might be attributable to linkage disequilibrium, but an unknown experimental factor could not be ruled out. Because HLA typing was unavailable for some donors at each locus, only the typed subset was used in association tests. According to a later analysis, TCR association rates differed among HLA loci, with DRB1 alleles showing the most associated TCRs and HLA-C alleles showing the fewest. Most TCR sequences were observed very rarely across donors, whereas some public TCRs were present in many individuals. V-gene and J-gene trimming of TCR beta chains was associated with a missense DCLRE1C variant in a later genetic analysis, and the association was replicated in an independent cohort. The sequencing pipeline was judged likely to have produced a cluster of highly shared sequence variants as a technical artifact. A further reported finding was that TCR beta sequences accurately predicted the HLA-A and HLA-B alleles for most subjects in the first cohort. A later genetic analysis reported fewer N-insertions in productive TCRs among donors in an Asian-associated ancestry cluster than the roughly 700-donor mean. Roughly uniform sequencing depth across donors was assumed in presence/absence analyses, although this assumption may not hold. Several of the top co-occurrence clusters appeared to be linked to parvovirus B19, influenza, CMV and Epstein-Barr virus, according to a later analysis. Because counts were too low, 15 or so rarely observed V segments, including chromosome 9 orphons, were excluded from the earlier analysis of about 500 of the donors. The classifier was reported to diagnose cytomegalovirus status with high specificity and sensitivity in both the original cohort and the validation cohort. The authors suggested that the approach could potentially be extended to other disease states and immunological phenotypes. The study listed 150 to 200 TCR beta chains as associated with cytomegalovirus. This cohort had only TCR beta chains sequenced, and the lack of alpha or paired-chain data limited which features could be detected. When HLA alleles, especially DR and DQ, strongly co-occurred, attributing TCR associations to individual alleles was difficult.

The library relied on the immunoSEQ multiplex PCR assay. A mixture of 60 forward primers for TCR Vbeta segments and 13 reverse primers for TCR Jbeta segments was used in the multiplex PCR. A multiplex PCR assay on genomic DNA amplified the CDR3 region of rearranged TCR beta genes. The amplified TCR beta libraries were sequenced on the Illumina HiSeq System as 87-base-pair reads. The study's own analysis went as follows. Across the roughly 640 repertoires, a later analysis counted about 81 million unique TCR beta chains, 9.5 million to 12 million of which were shared by at least two donors. Raw reads were error-corrected and collapsed into unique sequences with a nearest-neighbor algorithm that merged closely related sequences to remove PCR and sequencing errors. Alignment of CDR3 sequences to IMGT reference sequences was used to assign V, D and J gene segments. For a sequence to be retained, a match of at least six nucleotides was required to both a V gene segment and a J gene segment. Rearrangements were called productive when the CDR3 lacked stop codons and stayed in frame with V and J; all others were non-productive. CDR3 was defined by IMGT convention, running from the second conserved V-encoded cysteine to the conserved J-encoded phenylalanine. The earlier analysis of fewer than 750 of the donors excluded sequences that lacked an unambiguous match to a single V gene segment. In an earlier analysis of approximately 550 of the donors, V segments were called functional above 56.7% productive rearrangements and were called segregating when the between-donor standard deviation exceeded 5%. A statistical classification framework was built to diagnose cytomegalovirus status from the catalog of TCR beta chain sequences. V and J gene assignment, in a later analysis, came from comparing TCR nucleotide sequences with IMGT/GENE-DB human TR gene sequences. A later analysis assigned CDR3 sequences and most-parsimonious VDJ recombination scenarios with the TCRdist pipeline. In a later analysis, every TCR beta chain was defined by the combination of its CDR3 amino acid sequence and its V-gene family, and reads without a unique V-gene family were dropped. To address suspected cross-contamination and a sequencing artifact, a later analysis removed around 600 highly shared, low-generation-probability nucleotide sequences. In a later analysis, a clonal expansion index for each public chain was calculated from normalized within-repertoire ranks of inferred template counts. In a later analysis, generation probabilities were computed using a VDJ recombination model fitted to out-of-frame rearrangements, and the results were checked against IGoR. A later analysis scored TCR-TCR, TCR-HLA and TCR-CMV co-occurrence with hypergeometric tests, applying a repertoire-size bias correction to TCR pairs. In a later analysis, false discovery rates were estimated by permuting HLA or CMV assignments 20 times. In a later analysis, co-occurring TCRs were grouped using DBSCAN, with TCRdist sequence similarity added in when clustering inside HLA-allele-positive subsets. Repertoires with fewer than 30,000 or more than 120,000 public chains were left out of co-occurrence clustering, as were roughly five repertoires with anomalous nucleotide sharing. TCRdb took over this immuneACCESS table, retaining in-frame rearrangements with V and J assigned. Such tables are incomplete; in checked studies, under half of the missing clones stem from an unresolved V gene, and the remainder is unexplained. V, J and clone size were drawn from that table, and D and trimming were deduced from the DNA. Counted in this sample were 130,000 or so clones; 70% to 75% of them appeared once. The ten top clones hold under 3.5% of the sample.

The germline V gene (reference sequence) provides CDR1 SGHNT and CDR2 YYREEE. The CDR3 has 17 amino acids, counting the end cysteine and phenylalanine. The sequence is cut down to CDR3 DNA, 51 bases in frame from base 1. At the junction V is shortened by 4 bases and J by 1 base, with 17 bases in between. In total, about 650 healthy bone marrow donors made up the cohort. At the time of sampling, every cohort member was nominally healthy, though immune exposures that went unrecorded were likely present. The donor was CMV seronegative and belonged to the group of several hundred seronegative cohort members. Each donor provided a peripheral blood sample, and peripheral blood mononuclear cells were used for TCR beta sequencing. The Qiagen DNeasy Blood Extraction Kit was used to extract genomic DNA from the blood cell samples.

Recombination connected TRBV5-4 to TRBJ2-2; matching of 5 bases hints at TRBD1 as the D gene. The material sequenced was PBMCs. The source is a man aged 25 to 45 in good health and CMV-seronegative. The CDR3: CASSISLTQGNTGELFF. The nucleotide sequence reads as follows: TGTGCCAGCAGCATTTCCCTCACTCAGGGGAACACCGGGGAGCTGTTTTTT.